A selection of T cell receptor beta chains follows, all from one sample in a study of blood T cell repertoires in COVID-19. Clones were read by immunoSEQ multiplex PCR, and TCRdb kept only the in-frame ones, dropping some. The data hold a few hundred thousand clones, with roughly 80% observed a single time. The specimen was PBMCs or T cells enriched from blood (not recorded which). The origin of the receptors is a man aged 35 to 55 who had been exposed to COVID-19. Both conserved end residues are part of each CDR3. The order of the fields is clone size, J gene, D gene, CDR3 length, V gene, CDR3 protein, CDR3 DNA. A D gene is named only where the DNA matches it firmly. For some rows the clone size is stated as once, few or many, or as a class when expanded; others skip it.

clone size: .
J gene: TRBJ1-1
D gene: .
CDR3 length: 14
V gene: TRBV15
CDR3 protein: CATSRDYSNTEAFF
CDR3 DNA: TGTGCCACCAGCAGAGATTACAGCAACACTGAAGCTTTCTTT

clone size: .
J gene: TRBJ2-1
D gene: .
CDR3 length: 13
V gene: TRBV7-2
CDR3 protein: CASSLQGYNEQFF
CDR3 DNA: TGTGCCAGCAGCTTACAGGGGTACAATGAGCAGTTCTTC

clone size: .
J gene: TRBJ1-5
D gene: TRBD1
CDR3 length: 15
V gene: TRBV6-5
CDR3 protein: CASRPGQETRQPQHF
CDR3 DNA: TGTGCCAGCAGACCAGGACAGGAGACTCGTCAGCCCCAGCATTTT

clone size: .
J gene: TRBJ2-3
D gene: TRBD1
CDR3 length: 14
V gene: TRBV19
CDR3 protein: CASRKGQGADTQYF
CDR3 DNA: TGTGCCAGTAGAAAGGGACAGGGGGCAGATACGCAGTATTTT

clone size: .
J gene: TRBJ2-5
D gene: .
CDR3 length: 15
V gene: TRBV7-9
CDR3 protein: CASSQGDFPKETQYF
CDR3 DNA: TGTGCCAGCAGCCAAGGGGACTTCCCAAAAGAGACCCAGTACTTC

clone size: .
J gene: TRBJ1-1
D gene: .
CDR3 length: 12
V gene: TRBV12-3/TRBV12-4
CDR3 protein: CASSFNLGEAFF
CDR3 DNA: TGTGCCAGCAGTTTCAACCTCGGGGAAGCTTTCTTT

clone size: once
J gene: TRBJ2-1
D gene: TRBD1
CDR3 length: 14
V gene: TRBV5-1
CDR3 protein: CASSLATGGDEQFF
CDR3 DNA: TGCGCCAGCAGCTTGGCGACAGGGGGCGATGAGCAGTTCTTC

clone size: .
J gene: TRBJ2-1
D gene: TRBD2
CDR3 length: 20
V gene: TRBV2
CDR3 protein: CASSEEGYTIAGGSSNEQFF
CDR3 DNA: TGTGCCAGCAGTGAAGAGGGCTATACTATAGCGGGAGGGTCTTCCAATGAGCAGTTCTTC

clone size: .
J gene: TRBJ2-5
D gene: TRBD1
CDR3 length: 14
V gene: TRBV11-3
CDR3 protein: CASSRGQRQETQYF
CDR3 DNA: TGTGCCAGCAGTCGGGGACAGAGACAAGAGACCCAGTACTTC

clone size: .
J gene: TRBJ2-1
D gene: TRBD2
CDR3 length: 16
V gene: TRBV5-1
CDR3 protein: CASSLSLRLAANEQFF
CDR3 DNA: TGCGCCAGCAGCTTGTCGCTGCGGCTAGCGGCCAATGAGCAGTTCTTC

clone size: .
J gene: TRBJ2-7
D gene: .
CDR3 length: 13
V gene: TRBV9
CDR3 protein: CASSVGSTYEQYF
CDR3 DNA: TGTGCCAGCAGCGTCGGGAGCACCTACGAGCAGTACTTC

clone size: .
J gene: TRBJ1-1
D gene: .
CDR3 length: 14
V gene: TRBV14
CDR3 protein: CASSQDLLAPEAFF
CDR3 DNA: TGTGCCAGCAGCCAAGATCTCCTTGCGCCTGAAGCTTTCTTT

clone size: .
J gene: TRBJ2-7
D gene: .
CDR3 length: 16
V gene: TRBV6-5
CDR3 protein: CASSYDRPVQGGEQYF
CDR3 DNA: TGTGCCAGCAGTTACGACCGACCCGTGCAAGGGGGAGAGCAGTACTTC

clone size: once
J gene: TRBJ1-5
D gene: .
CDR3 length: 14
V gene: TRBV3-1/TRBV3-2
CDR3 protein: CASSHGQLNQPQHF
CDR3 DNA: TGTGCCAGCAGCCACGGACAGCTAAATCAGCCCCAGCATTTT

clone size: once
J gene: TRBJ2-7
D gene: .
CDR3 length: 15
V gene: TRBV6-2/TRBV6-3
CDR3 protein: CASSYMVRGGYEQYF
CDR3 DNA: TGTGCCAGCAGTTACATGGTCCGTGGAGGCTACGAGCAGTACTTC

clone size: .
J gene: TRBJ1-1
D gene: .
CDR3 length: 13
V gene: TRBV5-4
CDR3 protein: CASSLLMNTEAFF
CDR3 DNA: TGTGCCAGCAGCTTGCTAATGAACACTGAAGCTTTCTTT

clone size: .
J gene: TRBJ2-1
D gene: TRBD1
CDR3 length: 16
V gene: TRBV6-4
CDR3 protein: CASSDSDRGLANEQFF
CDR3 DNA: TGTGCCAGCAGTGACTCGGACAGGGGGCTTGCAAATGAGCAGTTCTTC

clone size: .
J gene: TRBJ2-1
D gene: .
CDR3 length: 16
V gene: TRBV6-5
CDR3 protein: CASSYPRLGPYNEQFF
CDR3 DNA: TGTGCCAGCAGTTACCCCAGACTAGGACCCTACAATGAGCAGTTCTTC

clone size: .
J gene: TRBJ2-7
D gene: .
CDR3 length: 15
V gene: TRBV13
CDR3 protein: CASSLEQGRSYEQYF
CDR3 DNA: TGTGCCAGCAGCTTAGAACAGGGTCGATCCTACGAGCAGTACTTC

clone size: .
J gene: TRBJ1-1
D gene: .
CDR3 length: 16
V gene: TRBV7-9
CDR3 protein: CASSRPPGEVNTEAFF
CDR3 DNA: TGTGCCAGCAGCCGCCCCCCGGGGGAGGTGAACACTGAAGCTTTCTTT

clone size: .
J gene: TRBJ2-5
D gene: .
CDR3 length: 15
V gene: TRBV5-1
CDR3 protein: CASSFDSQPMETQYF
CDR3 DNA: TGCGCCAGCAGCTTTGACTCTCAGCCTATGGAGACCCAGTACTTC

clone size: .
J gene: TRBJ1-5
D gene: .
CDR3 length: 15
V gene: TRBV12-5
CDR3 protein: CASGPALGNNQPQHF
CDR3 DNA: TGTGCTAGTGGTCCAGCTTTGGGCAACAATCAGCCCCAGCATTTT

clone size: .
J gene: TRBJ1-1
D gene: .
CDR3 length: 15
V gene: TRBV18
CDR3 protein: CASSPRMGMNTEAFF
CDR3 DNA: TGTGCCAGCTCACCGCGAATGGGCATGAACACTGAAGCTTTCTTT

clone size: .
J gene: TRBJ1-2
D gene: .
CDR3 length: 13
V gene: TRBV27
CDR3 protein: CASRSAGVDGYTF
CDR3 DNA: TGTGCCAGCCGGTCCGCAGGGGTTGATGGCTACACCTTC

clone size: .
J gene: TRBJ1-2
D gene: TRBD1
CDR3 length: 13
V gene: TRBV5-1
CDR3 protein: CASSSDRVRGYTF
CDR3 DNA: TGCGCCAGCAGCTCCGACAGGGTTCGGGGCTACACCTTC

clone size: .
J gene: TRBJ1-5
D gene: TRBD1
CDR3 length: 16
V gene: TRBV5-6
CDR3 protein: CASSVRQGRFDQPQHF
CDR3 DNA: TGTGCCAGCAGCGTGAGACAGGGGAGGTTCGATCAGCCCCAGCATTTT

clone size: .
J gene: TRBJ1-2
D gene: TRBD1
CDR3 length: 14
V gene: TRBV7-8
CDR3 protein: CASSPGQDNYGYTF
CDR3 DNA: TGTGCCAGCAGCCCGGGACAGGATAACTATGGCTACACCTTC

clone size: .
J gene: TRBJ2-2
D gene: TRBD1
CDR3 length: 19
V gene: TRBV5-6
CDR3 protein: CASSILVFRDRGRTGELFF
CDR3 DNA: TGTGCCAGCAGCATATTGGTGTTTCGGGACAGGGGGCGCACCGGGGAGCTGTTTTTT

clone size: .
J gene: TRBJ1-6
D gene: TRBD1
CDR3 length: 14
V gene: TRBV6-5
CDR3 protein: CATLAGTGGSPLHF
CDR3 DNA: TGTGCCACTCTCGCCGGGACAGGTGGTTCACCCCTCCACTTT

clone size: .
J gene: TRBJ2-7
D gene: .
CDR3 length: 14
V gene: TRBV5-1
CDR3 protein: CASSLGESAYEQYF
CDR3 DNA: TGCGCCAGCAGCTTGGGTGAGAGCGCCTACGAGCAGTACTTC

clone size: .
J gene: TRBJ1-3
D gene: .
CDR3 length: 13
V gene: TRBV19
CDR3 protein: CASMANSGNTIYF
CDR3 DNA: TGTGCCAGTATGGCCAACTCTGGAAACACCATATATTTT

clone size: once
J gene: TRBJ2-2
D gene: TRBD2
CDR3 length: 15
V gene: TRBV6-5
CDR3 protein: CASRGLAGESGELFF
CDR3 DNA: TGTGCCAGCAGGGGGTTAGCGGGGGAGTCCGGGGAGCTGTTTTTT

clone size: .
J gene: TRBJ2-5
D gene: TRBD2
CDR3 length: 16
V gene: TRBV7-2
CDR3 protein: CASSSVAGRAQETQYF
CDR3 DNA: TGTGCCAGCAGCTCCGTCGCCGGGAGGGCCCAGGAGACCCAGTACTTC

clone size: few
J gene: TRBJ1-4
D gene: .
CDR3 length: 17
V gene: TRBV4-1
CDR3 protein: CASSQEGGRATNEKLFF
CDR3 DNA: TGCGCCAGCAGCCAAGAGGGGGGGCGAGCAACTAATGAAAAACTGTTTTTT

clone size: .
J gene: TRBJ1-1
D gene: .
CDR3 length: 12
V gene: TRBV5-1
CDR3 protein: CASSLEGAEAFF
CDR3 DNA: TGCGCCAGCAGCTTGGAAGGGGCTGAAGCTTTCTTT

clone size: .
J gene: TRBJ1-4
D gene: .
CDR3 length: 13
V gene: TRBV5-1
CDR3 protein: CASRIGGVEKLFF
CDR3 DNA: TGCGCCAGCAGAATTGGAGGTGTTGAAAAACTGTTTTTT

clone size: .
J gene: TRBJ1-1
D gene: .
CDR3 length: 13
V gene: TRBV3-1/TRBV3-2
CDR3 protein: CASSRQRSSEAFF
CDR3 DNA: TGTGCCAGCAGCCGACAGAGAAGCAGTGAAGCTTTCTTT